This TCR beta chain is from a study of blood T cell repertoires in COVID-19. TCRdb keeps only in-frame clones here, not all; method: immunoSEQ multiplex PCR. This table holds 60,000 to 75,000 clones, approximately 87% found once. Germline values: CDR1 MNHNY, CDR2 SVGAGI (reference sequence). CDR3 size: 16 residues. The germline V and J ends were trimmed by 7 bases and 5 bases, with 23 bases remaining between them. The chain combines TRBV6-6 with TRBJ1-1; D remains unclear. The specimen was peripheral blood. The TCR was taken from a human donor in a cohort sampled during active COVID-19. CDR3 amino acids: CASNPKGGVSDTEAFF. In DNA, the CDR3 is TGTGCCAGCAACCCAAAGGGCGGGGTGTCGGATACTGAAGCTTTCTTT.